This T cell receptor beta chain was recorded in a study of regulatory T cells in long-lasting Graves disease. Building the TCR beta libraries relied on iRepertoire HTBI primers, and CDR3 regions underwent Arm-PCR. TCRdb re-analysed the multiplex PCR reads in MiXCR, keeping a single row per CDR3 protein. The sample includes approximately 350,000 distinct CDR3 sequences, about a sixth of them seen just once. Note on this clonotype: Possible read error: a much larger clone is one base away.

Germline V gene lookup returns CDR1 LGHDT and CDR2 YNNKEL (reference sequence). The CDR3 is made up of 15 amino acids. Time point given: newly diagnosed GD, antithyroid drugs for less than 3 months. Following extraction of RNA from PBMCs, that RNA was used to make the TCR library. Patients met American Thyroid Association criteria for Graves' disease. These data were likewise used in another study, on T cells in Graves' hyperthyroidism and ophthalmopathy. That source reports: Clinicians diagnosed patients from clinical symptoms, serum thyroxine and TRAb, thyroid ultrasound and orbital computed tomography.

Sequencing used peripheral blood mononuclear cells (PBMCs), obtained at new diagnosis, from a patient treated with antithyroid drugs. The TCR originated in a woman in her late teens or twenties with Graves disease. The chain carries TRBV3-1 and TRBJ2-1; D remains ambiguous. The CDR3 DNA reads as TGTGCCAGCAGCCAAGATTTGGGCAGAGTAAATGAGCGGTTCTTC. It is translated as CASSQDLGRVNERFF.